This entry lists 14 T cell receptor beta chains sequenced from one sample in a study of T cells in localized non-small cell lung cancer. The method was immunoSEQ multiplex PCR; TCRdb's version includes in-frame clones alone and lacks a portion of them. The repertoire holds about 2,600 clones, with 20% to 25% as singletons. Sequenced material: lung tumor tissue, taken before any cancer treatment. These receptors were collected from a man aged 40-75 years with stage II lung adenocarcinoma.

The CDR3 sequence is CSFLPGLAEETQYF. DNA of the CDR3: TGCAGCTTTCTACCGGGACTAGCGGAAGAGACCCAGTACTTC. V gene TRBV29-1 combines with J gene TRBJ2-5; TRBD2 agrees at 11 bases. This CDR3 comprises 14 residues. Germline CDR1 reads SQVTM; CDR2 reads ANQGSEA. V shed 8 bases, J shed 3 bases, and the junction held 8 bases outside the gene matches.

This clone was observed a few times. V gene TRBV4-1 combines with J gene TRBJ2-7, with 12 bases aligning to TRBD2. The CDR3 has 15 amino acids. The ends lost 0 bases at V and 6 bases at J; junction bases unmatched: 3. Germline V gene lookup returns CDR1 MGHRA and CDR2 YSYEKL. The CDR3 loop is CASSQEGLAGSEQYF. CDR3 sequence (DNA): TGCGCCAGCAGCCAAGAGGGACTAGCGGGTTCCGAGCAGTACTTC.

The chain has TRBV5-1 and TRBJ1-5, with a weak D call TRBD1 (6 bases). Germline V gives CDR1 SGHRS, CDR2 YFSETQ. V lost 4 bases, J lost 7 bases, and 15 bases lay in between. The CDR3 length is 14 residues. The CDR3 protein is CASSTRGGDQPQHF. DNA for the CDR3: TGCGCCAGCAGCACCAGAGGGGGAGACCAGCCCCAGCATTTT.

The rearrangement links TRBV15 to TRBJ2-1; 10 nucleotides line up with TRBD2. J gave up 8 bases and V 1 base, and 8 bases lay outside the gene matches. The germline V gene encodes CDR1 LNHNV and CDR2 YYDKDF (reference sequence). The CDR3 covers 16 residues. The CDR3 here is CATSRGFPSGSDEQFF. In DNA form, the CDR3 reads TGTGCCACCAGCAGAGGATTCCCTAGCGGGAGTGATGAGCAGTTCTTC.

A few counts support this clone. CDR3 nucleotide sequence: TGTGCCAGTAGTAGGTCCGGGACAGGGGGTTCAACTGAAGCTTTCTTT. Its translation: CASSRSGTGGSTEAFF. V gene TRBV19 combines with J gene TRBJ1-1, with TRBD1 matching over 11 bases. Losses at the gene ends were 4 bases for V and 5 bases for J; bases not matched to a gene: 9. Germline values: CDR1 LNHDA, CDR2 SQIVND (reference sequence). This CDR3 is built from 16 residues.

The chain couples TRBV11-3 to TRBJ1-1; D is unresolved. This CDR3 has 14 residues. Germline CDR1 and CDR2: SGHNT and YENEEA. Trimming shortened V by 2 bases and J by 1 base, and 8 bases separated the two germline ends. The CDR3 coding sequence is TGTGCCAGCAGCTTAAGGGAGGGGAACACTGAAGCTTTCTTT. Residues: CASSLREGNTEAFF.

This clone is labeled as medium-sized. The chain combines TRBV15 with TRBJ2-1, with 11 positions matching TRBD1. The ends lost 3 bases at V and 10 bases at J; junction bases unmatched: 5. The germline CDR1 and CDR2 sequences are LNHNV and YYDKDF (reference sequence). The CDR3 sequence is 14 residues long. The DNA of the CDR3 is TGTGCCACCAGCAGGTGGGACAGGGGGGAAGAGCAGTTCTTC. Its protein product is CATSRWDRGEEQFF.

V gene TRBV18 combines with J gene TRBJ2-5, with D possibly TRBD2 on 5 matching bases. Trimming left V 3 bases short and J 5 bases short, with 7 bases between. The CDR3 extends over 12 amino acids. Per the germline V gene, CDR1 is KGHSH and CDR2 is LQKENI. The CDR3 coding sequence is TGTGCCAGCTCACCGGGGAGTGAGACCCAGTACTTC. This codes for CASSPGSETQYF.

Of note for this clone: One junction end disagrees with the germline gene, perhaps due to a read error. The genes are TRBV6-8 and TRBJ2-1; D is ambiguous. Germline loops: CDR1 MNHGY, CDR2 SAAAGT. The CDR3 extends over 13 amino acids. The CDR3 bases are TGTGCCAGCAGTGACGGCTCCCACAATGAGCAGTTCTTC. It specifies CASSDGSHNEQFF.

The chain couples TRBV11-3 to TRBJ1-5, with D maybe TRBD1 (5 bases). Germline loops: CDR1 SGHNT, CDR2 YENEEA. This CDR3 contains 15 residues. Trimming cost V 3 bases and J 0 bases, with 9 bases left between them. The CDR3 coding sequence is TGTGCCAGCAGCTTCGGGGCGGGTAGCAATCAGCCCCAGCATTTT. This sequence encodes CASSFGAGSNQPQHF.

The chain combines TRBV6-8 with TRBJ1-5, with 10 bases aligning to TRBD1. The CDR3 has 16 amino acids. V dropped 7 bases and J dropped 4; count of bases not matched to a gene: 10. Germline CDR1 reads MNHGY; CDR2 reads SAAAGT. CDR3 residues: CASIPRGDRGNQPQHF. DNA of the CDR3: TGTGCCAGCATCCCAAGAGGGGACAGGGGAAATCAGCCCCAGCATTTT.

Written as DNA, the CDR3 is TGCAGCGTGAGGGGTTTTAAAAACATTCAGTACTTC. It yields the protein CSVRGFKNIQYF. The V and J genes are TRBV29-1 and TRBJ2-4; tentatively, D is TRBD1 or TRBD2 (5 bases each). Between the trimmed V and J ends, which lost 6 bases and 4 bases, there was a span of 10 bases. Germline V gives CDR1 SQVTM, CDR2 ANQGSEA. CDR3 length: 12 amino acids.

In nucleotides, the CDR3 is TGTGCCAGCAGTTTACTCCTCGGGGAGCTGTTTTTT. Its translation: CASSLLLGELFF. The chain employs TRBV28 and TRBJ2-2; D uncertain. Germline CDR1 reads MDHEN; CDR2 reads SYDVKM. This CDR3 region has 12 residues. Trimming cost V 2 bases and J 7 bases, with 5 bases left between them.

The chain uses TRBV11-3 and TRBJ2-1; 14 bases map to TRBD2. The germline CDR1 and CDR2 sequences are SGHNT and YENEEA. CDR3 size: 16 residues. The V and J ends lost 3 bases and 9 bases, in that order; junction bases with no gene match: 7. DNA of the CDR3: TGTGCCAGCAGCTTGACTAGCGGGAGGGCCAGTCCTGAGCAGTTCTTC. It yields the protein CASSLTSGRASPEQFF.